The clone carrying this TCR beta chain was seen a few times. The antigen remains unidentified. The CDR3 runs 14 residues. V was clipped by 5 bases and J by 6 bases; unmatched bases: 7. Germline V gene lookup returns CDR1 SGHVS and CDR2 FNYEAQ. TCRdb independently ran MiXCR on the reads; one entry per CDR3 protein. The sample carries a few hundred thousand distinct CDR3 sequences, 42% recorded once. This entry is derived from a study of T cell repertoires in cytomegalovirus infection. As for the study in general: It was recently identified HLA-C-restricted and well-studied HLA-B-restricted CMV epitopes that the study used. TCR beta signatures that were public indicated CMV infection and matching HLA type.

This TCR came from a human donor in good health (CMV status not recorded). Some clones in this sample may be carry-over from other donors' samples. The chain couples TRBV7-6 to TRBJ2-7, with 10 positions matching TRBD2. The sample in question was cultured PBMCs, obtained from culture after CMV antigen stimulation. The CDR3 is CASSPSGRAVEQYF. For the CDR3, the DNA is TGTGCCAGCAGCCCGAGCGGGAGGGCTGTCGAGCAGTACTTC.